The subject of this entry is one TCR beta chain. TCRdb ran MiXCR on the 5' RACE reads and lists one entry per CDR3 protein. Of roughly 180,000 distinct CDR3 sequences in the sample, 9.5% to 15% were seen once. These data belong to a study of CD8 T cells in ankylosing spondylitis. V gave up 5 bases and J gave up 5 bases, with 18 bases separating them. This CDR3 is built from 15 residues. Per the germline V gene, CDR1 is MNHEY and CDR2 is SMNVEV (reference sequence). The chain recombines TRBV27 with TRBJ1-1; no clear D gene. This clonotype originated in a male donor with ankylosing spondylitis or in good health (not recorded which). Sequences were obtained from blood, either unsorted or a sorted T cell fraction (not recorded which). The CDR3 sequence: CASSPGPTPRTEAFF. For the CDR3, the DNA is TGTGCCAGCAGTCCCGGACCGACTCCGCGGACTGAAGCTTTCTTT.